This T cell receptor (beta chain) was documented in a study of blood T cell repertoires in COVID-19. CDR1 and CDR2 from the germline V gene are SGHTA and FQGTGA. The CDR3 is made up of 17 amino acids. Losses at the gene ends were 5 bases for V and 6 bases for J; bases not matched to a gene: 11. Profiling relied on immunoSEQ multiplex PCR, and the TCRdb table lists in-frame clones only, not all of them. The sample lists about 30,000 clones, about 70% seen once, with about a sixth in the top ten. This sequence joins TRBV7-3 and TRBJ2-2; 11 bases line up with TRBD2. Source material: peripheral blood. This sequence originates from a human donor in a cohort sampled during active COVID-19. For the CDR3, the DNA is TGTGCCAGCAGCCGGGATAGCGGGAGGGCTCTCGCCGGGGAGCTGTTTTTT. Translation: CASSRDSGRALAGELFF.